These 10 T cell receptor beta chains originate from one sample sequenced in a study of T cells in Graves' hyperthyroidism and ophthalmopathy. Amplified regions were TCR beta CDR3 sequences from RNA transcripts. Carried out on the TCR CDR3, a first-round RT-PCR used the HTBI primer set. One entry per CDR3 protein results from TCRdb running MiXCR on the multiplex PCR reads. Of fewer than 350,000 distinct CDR3 sequences listed, roughly 20% are singletons. The specimen was blood. The receptors here all came from a woman in her forties with Graves' ophthalmopathy.

This clonotype has a count of ten or more. The chain employs TRBV2 and TRBJ1-5; D is unresolved. V lost 6 bases to trimming and J lost 4 bases, with 10 bases between them. Germline CDR1 is SNHLY and CDR2 is FYNNEI. CDR3 length: 13 residues. CDR3 DNA sequence: TGTGCCAGCAGGGCCCCAGATAATCAGCCCCAGCATTTT. As protein: CASRAPDNQPQHF. Drawing the rest from reference TRBV2 and TRBJ1-5, the complete variable domain is EPEVTQTPSHQVTQMGQEVILRCVPISNHLYFYWYRQILGQKVEFLVSFYNNEISEKSEIFDDQFSVERPDGSNFTLKIRSTKLEDSAMYFCASRAPDNQPQHFGDGTRLSIL.

In its sample, this clonotype was seen many times. The V call is TRBV6-5, the J call TRBJ1-1; D unclear. The CDR3 length is 17 residues. CDR1 and CDR2 from the germline V gene are MNHEY and SVGAGI. Trimming pared 2 bases from V and 0 bases from J, leaving 16 bases between. The CDR3: CASSYPVRGIMNTEAFF. CDR3 in DNA: TGTGCCAGCAGTTACCCCGTGAGAGGCATCATGAACACTGAAGCTTTCTTT.

This clonotype came up many times. The CDR3 sequence is CASSLRVTQPQHF. The CDR3 bases are TGTGCCAGCAGCCTGCGGGTGACTCAGCCCCAGCATTTT. J is TRBJ1-5 and V is TRBV12-3 or TRBV12-4; D not certain. Trimming removed 6 bases at V and 6 bases at J, with 12 bases between. This CDR3 region has 13 residues.

This clonotype was picked up a small number of times. The CDR3: CASSLESDGYTF. CDR3 DNA sequence: TGTGCCAGCAGTTTAGAGTCGGATGGCTACACCTTC. The gene calls are TRBV12-3 or TRBV12-4 and TRBJ1-2; no clear D. V lost 1 base to trimming and J lost 6 bases, with 6 bases between them. The CDR3 contains 12 residues.

This clonotype was found many times. This sequence joins TRBV4-2 and TRBJ2-1; 14 nucleotides agree with TRBD2. The CDR3 has 19 amino acids. Unmatched junction bases numbered 9, after V lost 4 bases and J lost 1 base. Per germline, CDR1 LGHNA and CDR2 YNFKEQ. The CDR3 region has the DNA TGTGCCAGCAGCCCCCGGCAGGGGACTAGCGGGAGTTCCTACAATGAGCAGTTCTTC. As protein: CASSPRQGTSGSSYNEQFF.

V usage is TRBV7-2 and J usage is TRBJ2-5; TRBD1 matches at 8 bases. The CDR3 runs to 14 residues. The junction had 8 bases not matched to a gene; V was cut back by 6 bases and J by 5 bases. Germline V gene lookup returns CDR1 SGHTA and CDR2 FQGNSA. The CDR3: CASSRQGNRETQYF. The CDR3 DNA follows: TGTGCCAGCAGTCGACAGGGGAACAGGGAGACCCAGTACTTC.

This clonotype was observed a handful of times. The chain has TRBV3-1 and TRBJ2-2; 9 bases map to TRBD1. V dropped 5 bases and J dropped 5; count of bases not matched to a gene: 15. The CDR3 length is 18 residues. Germline assignment: CDR1 LGHDT and CDR2 YNNKEL (reference sequence). The CDR3 DNA reads TGTGCCAGCAGCTGGGCGCCGGGACAGGGTCATTTGACCGGGGAGCTGTTTTTT. This encodes CASSWAPGQGHLTGELFF.

Comment on this clonotype: An end of the junction does not agree with germline; a read error may underlie this. The chain uses TRBV12-3 or TRBV12-4 and TRBJ2-5; 8 bases are a match to TRBD1. The CDR3 totals 15 residues. CDR3 sequence reads: CASSLLGQGVETRYF. In DNA, the CDR3 is TGTGCCAGCAGTTTGCTCGGACAGGGAGTGGAGACCCGGTACTTC.

This clonotype was seen at least ten times. The CDR3 sequence is CASSARISNQPQHF. As DNA, the CDR3 is TGTGCCAGCAGTGCCCGGATTAGCAATCAGCCCCAGCATTTT. The gene calls are TRBV2 and TRBJ1-5; D uncertain. CDR3 length: 14 residues. Germline values: CDR1 SNHLY, CDR2 FYNNEI. V was shortened by 4 bases and J by 0 bases, with 7 bases between the two germline ends.

This clonotype was observed many times. J is TRBJ1-3 and V is TRBV19, with a possible D match to TRBD1 (6 bases). The germline CDR1 and CDR2 sequences are LNHDA and SQIVND (reference sequence). The CDR3 has 16 amino acids. Between the trimmed V and J ends, which lost 4 bases and 4 bases, there was a span of 17 bases. In DNA, the CDR3 is TGTGCCAGTAGTACGGGGACACCTCTAATCGGAAACACCATATATTTT. Translating gives CASSTGTPLIGNTIYF.